The 16 T cell receptor beta chains below all came from one sample that was sequenced in a study of T-cell memory formation after mild COVID-19. MiXCR, run by TCRdb on the 5' RACE reads, gives a single entry per CDR3 protein. This sample has approximately 51,000 distinct CDR3 sequences; over 9% occur once, and the top ten carry 10% to 15%. Sequenced material: PBMCs or a T cell subset sorted from them (not recorded which). These receptors all come from an adult woman who had mild COVID-19 (a few samples of this study predate the infection). Cell type and time point are not known.

In this sample, this clonotype turned up many times. CDR3 DNA: TGTGCCATCAGTGAGCCGGGACAGGGCAAACACAATGAGCAGTTCTTC. It translates to CAISEPGQGKHNEQFF. The genes are TRBV10-3 and TRBJ2-1, with 9 bases fitting TRBD1. V lost 2 bases to trimming and J lost 5 bases; unmatched junction nucleotides: 7. The CDR3 has 16 amino acids. CDR1 is ENHRY and CDR2 is SYGVKD in the germline V gene.

The chain is built from TRBV20-1 and TRBJ1-1; D call uncertain. The length of the CDR3 is 16 residues. Trimming shortened V by 2 bases and J by 5 bases, and 21 bases separated the two germline ends. Germline CDR1 DFQATT, CDR2 SNEGSKA (reference sequence). CDR3 coding DNA: TGCAGTGCTAGAACAATCCCCGGGGAGGGTAGTACTGAAGCTTTCTTT. Amino acid sequence: CSARTIPGEGSTEAFF.

The rearrangement joins TRBV5-1 to TRBJ1-4; D remains ambiguous. V was clipped by 4 bases and J by 0 bases, with 7 bases between them. There are 14 residues in the CDR3. Germline CDR1 reads SGHRS; CDR2 reads YFSETQ. The DNA for the CDR3 is TGCGCCAGCAGCACCAGGTCAACTAATGAAAAACTGTTTTTT. This codes for CASSTRSTNEKLFF.

V usage is TRBV6-1 and J usage is TRBJ2-2; TRBD2 matches at 13 bases. The CDR3 extends over 17 amino acids. Losses at the gene ends were 6 bases for V and 5 bases for J; bases not matched to a gene: 9. Germline V gives CDR1 MNHNS, CDR2 SASEGT. CDR3 DNA sequence: TGTGCCAGCAGGACACTAGCGGGAGGGCCTCGGACCGGGGAGCTGTTTTTT. It encodes CASRTLAGGPRTGELFF.

This clonotype turned up a few times. The genes are TRBV20-1 and TRBJ2-1, with 7 nucleotides matching TRBD1. CDR3 length: 12 residues. J lost 8 bases, V lost 4 bases, and 5 bases had no gene match. The germline gives CDR1 DFQATT, CDR2 SNEGSKA (reference sequence). The CDR3 loop is CSANRGGDEQFF. CDR3 in DNA: TGCAGTGCTAACAGGGGTGGGGATGAGCAGTTCTTC.

By frequency in the sample, this clonotype is medium-sized. This sequence joins TRBV5-1 and TRBJ2-3, with D possibly TRBD2 on 6 matching bases. Germline loops: CDR1 SGHRS, CDR2 YFSETQ. This CDR3 comprises 14 residues. V was trimmed by 4 bases and J by 2 bases, leaving 11 bases between them. The CDR3 loop reads CASSRRTITDTQYF. The CDR3 DNA is TGCGCCAGCAGCCGAAGGACTATCACAGATACGCAGTATTTT.

This clonotype was counted ten times or more. The CDR3 nucleotides are TGTGCCAGCAGTCACAGGGTAGAAGGCACCGGGGAGCTGTTTTTT. Its translation: CASSHRVEGTGELFF. The rearrangement uses TRBV6-5 and TRBJ2-2, with D possibly TRBD1 on 6 matching bases. Germline V gives CDR1 MNHEY, CDR2 SVGAGI. This CDR3 comprises 15 residues. V was trimmed by 5 bases and J by 4 bases, leaving 14 bases between them.

This chain connects TRBV19 to TRBJ2-3; D unresolved. CDR1 is LNHDA and CDR2 is SQIVND in the germline V gene (reference sequence). This CDR3 has 13 residues. Trimming shortened V by 5 bases and J by 4 bases, and 10 bases separated the two germline ends. DNA of the CDR3: TGTGCCAGTAGTGTGGGTCTGGCAGATACGCAGTATTTT. It is translated as CASSVGLADTQYF.

The CDR3 nucleotides read TGTGCCAGCAGCCCTCAGGGGGGACTCTACGAGCAGTACTTC. Its translation is CASSPQGGLYEQYF. The chain carries TRBV11-2 and TRBJ2-7; weak D call: TRBD1 (7 bases). CDR1 is SGHAT, CDR2 FQNNGV, per germline. CDR3 length equals 14 residues. The V gene lost 5 bases and the J gene lost 3 bases, with 14 bases spanning the gap.

Ten or more counts support this clonotype. V usage is TRBV6-5 and J usage is TRBJ2-3; D perhaps matches TRBD1 (6 bases). CDR3 length equals 13 residues. Trimming removed 7 bases at V and 4 bases at J, with 12 bases between. The V gene's germline CDR1 is MNHEY and CDR2 SVGAGI. CDR3 protein: CASTRAGADTQYF. The CDR3, as DNA: TGTGCCAGCACTCGAGCAGGGGCAGATACGCAGTATTTT.

This clonotype was seen repeatedly, ten times or more. The rearrangement links TRBV6-6 to TRBJ2-3, with 12 bases lining up with TRBD1. Germline V gene lookup returns CDR1 MNHNY and CDR2 SVGAGI (reference sequence). Trimming cost V 2 bases and J 8 bases; bases outside gene matches: 8. This CDR3 contains 16 residues. CDR3 nucleotides: TGTGCCAGCAGTTACCCCCGGGACAGGGGGCGTCTTACGCAGTATTTT. Translated: CASSYPRDRGRLTQYF.

This chain joins TRBV19 and TRBJ2-2; possibly TRBD2 for D (6 bases). The CDR3 consists of 13 residues. The ends were cut back, 5 bases at V and 6 bases at J, with 10 bases in the middle. In germline, CDR1 is LNHDA, CDR2 SQIVND (reference sequence). This chain's CDR3 is CASSWRVAGELFF. For the CDR3, the DNA is TGTGCCAGTAGTTGGAGGGTAGCCGGGGAGCTGTTTTTT.

The chain is built from TRBV29-1 and TRBJ2-1, with TRBD1 matching over 7 bases. This CDR3 is 13 amino acids long. The germline gives CDR1 SQVTM, CDR2 ANQGSEA. J was trimmed by 2 bases and V by 7 bases; bases with no gene match: 5. The CDR3: CSAGTVTYNEQFF. The CDR3 DNA follows: TGCAGCGCCGGGACAGTGACCTACAATGAGCAGTTCTTC.

This clonotype came up a few times. V gene TRBV4-2 combines with J gene TRBJ1-1, with 10 bases that match TRBD1. The CDR3 extends over 16 amino acids. Germline loops: CDR1 LGHNA, CDR2 YNFKEQ. Losses at the gene ends were 0 bases for V and 4 bases for J; bases not matched to a gene: 5. The CDR3 DNA reads as TGTGCCAGCAGCCAAGATGGACAGGGGGTTGTCACTGAAGCTTTCTTT. Protein: CASSQDGQGVVTEAFF.

This chain joins TRBV6-1 and TRBJ2-3; D call uncertain. V dropped 0 bases and J dropped 3 bases, with 10 bases sitting between them. This CDR3 is 15 amino acids long. The germline CDR1 and CDR2 sequences are MNHNS and SASEGT. This CDR3 reads CASSEASPTTDTQYF. The CDR3 region has the DNA TGTGCCAGCAGTGAAGCATCCCCTACGACAGATACGCAGTATTTT.

The rearrangement links TRBV30 to TRBJ2-5; D not resolved. Trimming stripped 1 base from V and 5 bases from J, with 20 bases between. This CDR3 has 16 amino acids. The germline V gene encodes CDR1 GTSNPN and CDR2 SVGIG (reference sequence). The CDR3 DNA follows: TGTGCCTGGAGTGCCTTTCGCACCTGGGTAGGGGAGACCCAGTACTTC. This gives the protein CAWSAFRTWVGETQYF.